Detailed here is one T cell receptor beta chain. The CDR3 is made up of 14 amino acids. Germline V lookup: CDR1 SGHRS, CDR2 YFSETQ. Trimming pared 0 bases from V and 3 bases from J, leaving 10 bases between. In the original analysis: Estimates of nucleated cell counts were drawn from the amplification of reference gene primers. Libraries were prepared by immunoSEQ multiplex PCR; TCRdb keeps only in-frame clonotypes and omits some of them. The V and J calls and clone size are taken from that table; D and trimming were inferred from the DNA. Of roughly 200,000 clones in the sample, around 81% were seen once. This specimen comes from a study of blood T cell repertoires in COVID-19. Across the study: Acute and convalescent COVID-19 specimens originated in the United States, Italy and Spain. The cDNA or gDNA used as material had been derived from T cells, B-cell-depleted T cells, or PBMCs.

This chain joins TRBV5-1 and TRBJ2-7; perhaps TRBD1 as D (6 bases). Material: peripheral blood. This TCR came from a woman aged 70-85 years with acute or convalescent COVID-19. The CDR3 here is CASSLVQGIYEQYF. For the CDR3, the DNA is TGCGCCAGCAGCTTGGTGCAGGGGATCTACGAGCAGTACTTC.